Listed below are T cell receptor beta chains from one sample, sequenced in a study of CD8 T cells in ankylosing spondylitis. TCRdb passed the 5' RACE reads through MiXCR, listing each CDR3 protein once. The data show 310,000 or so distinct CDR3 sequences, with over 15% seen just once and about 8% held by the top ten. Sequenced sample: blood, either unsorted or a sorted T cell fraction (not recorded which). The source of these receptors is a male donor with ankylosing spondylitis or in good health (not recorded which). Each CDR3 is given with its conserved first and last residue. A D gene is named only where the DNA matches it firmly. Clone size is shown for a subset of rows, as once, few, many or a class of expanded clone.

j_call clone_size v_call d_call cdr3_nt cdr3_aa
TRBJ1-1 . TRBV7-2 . TGTGCCAGCACCTTAGGAGGGTCAGCCAGTGAAGCTTTCTTT CASTLGGSASEAFF
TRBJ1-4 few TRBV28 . TGTGCCAGCAGTTTTGAGGCGCTCGAAAAACTGTTTTTT CASSFEALEKLFF
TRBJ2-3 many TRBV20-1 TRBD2 TGCAGTGCTAGGGTAGCGGGGGGTACAGATACGCAGTATTTT CSARVAGGTDTQYF
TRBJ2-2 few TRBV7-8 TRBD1 TGTGCCAGCAGCTTAGGACAGGGGTTGGAGCTGTTTTTT CASSLGQGLELFF
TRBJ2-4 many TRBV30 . TGTGCCTGGGGTACAGCCAAAAACATTCAGTACTTC CAWGTAKNIQYF
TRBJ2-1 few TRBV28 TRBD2 TGTGCCAGCAGTTCATACATTAGCGGGAGGGATTACAATGAGCAGTTCTTC CASSSYISGRDYNEQFF
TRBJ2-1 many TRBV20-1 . TGCAGTGCTAGAGAGGGCCCGCGGATTGAGCAGTTCTTC CSAREGPRIEQFF
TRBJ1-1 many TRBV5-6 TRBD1 TGTGCCAGCAGCTCGGGGACAGGGGCTTGGACTGAAGCTTTCTTT CASSSGTGAWTEAFF
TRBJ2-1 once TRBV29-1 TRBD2 TGCAGCGTCCCCGGGACTAGGTTCAATGAGCAGTTCTTC CSVPGTRFNEQFF
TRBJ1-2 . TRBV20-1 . TGCAGTCTCTTGGTGCTACATGGCTACACCTTC CSLLVLHGYTF
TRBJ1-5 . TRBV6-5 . TGTGCCAGCAGTTACGGCCACGGAAGACACAGCAATCAGCCCCAGCATTTT CASSYGHGRHSNQPQHF
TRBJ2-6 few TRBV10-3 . TGTGCCATGTCTCAAGGAGTCGGGGCCAACGTCCTGACTTTC CAMSQGVGANVLTF
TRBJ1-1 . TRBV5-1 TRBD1 TGCGCCAGCAGCTTGATGGGACAGGGGAACACTGAAGCTTTCTTT CASSLMGQGNTEAFF
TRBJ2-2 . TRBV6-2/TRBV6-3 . TGTGCCAGCAACCCTTACACCGGGGAGCTGTTTTTT CASNPYTGELFF
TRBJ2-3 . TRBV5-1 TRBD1 TGCGCCAGCAGCCCCAACGCGGACAGGGGACGCACAGATACGCAGTATTTT CASSPNADRGRTDTQYF
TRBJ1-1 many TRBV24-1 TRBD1 TGTGCCACCAGTGATAGCGGGACAGGATTGAACACTGAAGCTTTCTTT CATSDSGTGLNTEAFF
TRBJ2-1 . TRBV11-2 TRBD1 TGTGCCAGCAGCTTAGTAGGGGGCATAGGCAATGAGCAGTTCTTC CASSLVGGIGNEQFF
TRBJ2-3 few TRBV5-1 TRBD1 TGCGCCAGCAGCTTTGAGACGGGACAGGGAAGCACAGATACGCAGTATTTT CASSFETGQGSTDTQYF
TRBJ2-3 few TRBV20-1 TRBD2 TGCAGTGCTAGTTGGACTAGCGGCACAGATACGCAGTATTTT CSASWTSGTDTQYF
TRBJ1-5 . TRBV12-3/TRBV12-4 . TGTGCCAGCAGGACTGGACAGCAGCCCCAGCATTTT CASRTGQQPQHF
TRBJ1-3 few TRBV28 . TGTGCCAGCAGTCCAGGTGACAGAGGAAACACCATATATTTT CASSPGDRGNTIYF
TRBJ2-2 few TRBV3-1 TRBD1 TGTGCCAGCAGCCCTACGACAGGGAAGGGGGAGCTGTTTTTT CASSPTTGKGELFF
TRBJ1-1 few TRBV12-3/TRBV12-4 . TGTGCCAGCAGTCATGGACAGAAGAACACTGAAGCTTTCTTT CASSHGQKNTEAFF
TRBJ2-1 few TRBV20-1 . TGCAGTGCCAGGATGTACAATGAGCAGTTCTTC CSARMYNEQFF
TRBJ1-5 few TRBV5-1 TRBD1 TGCGCCAGCAGCTATGGGACAGGGGGACTCAATCAGCCCCAGCATTTT CASSYGTGGLNQPQHF
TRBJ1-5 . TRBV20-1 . TGCAGTGCTGGGGCAGGGGCTGGTAATCAGCCCCAGCATTTT CSAGAGAGNQPQHF
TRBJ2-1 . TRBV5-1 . TGCGCCAGCAGCTTGGCCACGGGACACTACAATGAGCAGTTCTTC CASSLATGHYNEQFF
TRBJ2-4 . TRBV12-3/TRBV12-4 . TGTGCCAGCAGTTGGAACCAAAACATTCAGTACTTC CASSWNQNIQYF
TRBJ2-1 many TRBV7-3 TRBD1 TGTGCCAGCAGCTTAATCCTGGACAGGCTACCCTACAATGAGCAGTTCTTC CASSLILDRLPYNEQFF
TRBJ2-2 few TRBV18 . TGTGCCAGCTCACCACCCGCCGGCCGGGAGCTGTTTTTT CASSPPAGRELFF
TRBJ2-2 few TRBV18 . TGTGCCAGCTCTGTTGACAGGACAACCGGGGAGCTGTTTTTT CASSVDRTTGELFF
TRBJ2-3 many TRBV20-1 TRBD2 TGCAGTGCCTGGGGACTAGCGGGGGTTATGGATACGCAGTATTTT CSAWGLAGVMDTQYF
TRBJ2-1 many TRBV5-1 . TGCGCCAGCAGCTTGGGGGGGGCAATTTCCTACAATGAGCAGTTCTTC CASSLGGAISYNEQFF
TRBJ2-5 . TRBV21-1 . TGTGCCAGCAGCACGGGACAGATACACCAAGAGACCCAGTACTTC CASSTGQIHQETQYF
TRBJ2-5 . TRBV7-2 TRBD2 TGTGCCAGCAGCTTAGCTAGCGGGAGAGTCGAGACCCAGTACTTC CASSLASGRVETQYF
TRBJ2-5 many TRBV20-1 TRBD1 TGCAGTGCTATCGGACAGGGTGGTTCGATAGAGACCCAGTACTTC CSAIGQGGSIETQYF
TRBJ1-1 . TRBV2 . TGTGCCAGCAGTGATTTAATAGTGAACACTGAAGCTTTCTTT CASSDLIVNTEAFF
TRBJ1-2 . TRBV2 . TGTGCCAGCAGGGAGTGGTCCCACTATGGCTACACCTTC CASREWSHYGYTF
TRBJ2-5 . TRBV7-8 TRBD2 TGTGCCAGCAGTCCTAGCGGGACTAGCAATGGAGAGACCCAGTACTTC CASSPSGTSNGETQYF
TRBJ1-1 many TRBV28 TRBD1 TGTGCCAGCAGCCATGACAGGGCCCAGAAGAACACTGAAGCTTTCTTT CASSHDRAQKNTEAFF
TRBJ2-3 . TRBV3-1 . TGTGCCAGCAGCCAAGATGGTGTAAGGACAGATACGCAGTATTTT CASSQDGVRTDTQYF
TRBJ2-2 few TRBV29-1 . TGCAGCGTTCCTCTCGCAGGGGTGAACACCGGGGAGCTGTTTTTT CSVPLAGVNTGELFF
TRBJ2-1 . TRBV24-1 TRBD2 TGTGCCACCAGTGCTCAAGCTAGCGGGAGGCTAAGCTCCTACAATGAGCAGTTCTTC CATSAQASGRLSSYNEQFF
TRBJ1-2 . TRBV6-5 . TGTGCCAGCAGTTACTCTGGCGGCTATGGCTACACCTTC CASSYSGGYGYTF
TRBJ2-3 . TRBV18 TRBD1 TGTGCCAGCTCACCACTCGACAGGGGACGGTCCACAGATACGCAGTATTTT CASSPLDRGRSTDTQYF
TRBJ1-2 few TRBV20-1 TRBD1 TGCAGGCCGGGACAGGGGGGTGGCTACACCTTC CRPGQGGGYTF
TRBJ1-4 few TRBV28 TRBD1 TGTGCCAGCAGTTTATATATCGGACAGGGGAATGAAAAACTGTTTTTT CASSLYIGQGNEKLFF
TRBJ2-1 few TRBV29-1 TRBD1 TGCAGCGTGGGCCGACAGGGCCTGAGAGGTTACAATGAGCAGTTCTTC CSVGRQGLRGYNEQFF
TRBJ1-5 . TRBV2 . TGTGCCAGCAGTGAAGGGATAGGCAGGGATGATCAGCCCCAGCATTTT CASSEGIGRDDQPQHF
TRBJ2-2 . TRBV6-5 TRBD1 TGTGCCAGCAGTTACTCTAGACAGGGGGCCACCGGGGAGCTGTTTTTT CASSYSRQGATGELFF
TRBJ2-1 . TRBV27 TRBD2 TGTGCCAGCGGCCCTGGGACTAGCTACAATGAGCAGTTCTTC CASGPGTSYNEQFF
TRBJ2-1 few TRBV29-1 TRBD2 TGCAGCGCATTAGCGGGAGTCCGTTACAATGAGCAGTTCTTC CSALAGVRYNEQFF
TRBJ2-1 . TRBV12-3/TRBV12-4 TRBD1 TGTGCCAGCAGTATCCTCCGGGACAGGGGGCATTACAATGAGCAGTTCTTC CASSILRDRGHYNEQFF
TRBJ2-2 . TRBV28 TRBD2 TGTGCCAGCAGGACGACTAGCACGGGTACCGGGGAGCTGTTTTTT CASRTTSTGTGELFF